This T cell receptor (beta chain) comes out of a study of cytomegalovirus exposure and HLA in healthy donors. Turning to the study itself: A prior study identified approximately 120 million unique TCR beta sequences from roughly 180 million T cells.

The junction had 6 bases not matched to a gene; V was cut back by 1 base and J by 0 bases. The CDR3 spans 19 residues. Germline-derived CDR1 and CDR2 are MGHRA and YSYEKL. Primers: 60 Vbeta forward and 13 Jbeta reverse. The table came from immunoSEQ multiplex PCR; TCRdb's copy has only in-frame clones and leaves some out. The sample records 130,000 to 150,000 clones, approximately 80% being singletons. Overall study findings and caveats: Later on, an analysis found that several of the most significant clusters appeared to be linked to common viral pathogens, which included parvovirus B19. Specificity of a few CMV-associated chains for CMV antigens was verified in vitro. CMV serostatus was the only recorded immune exposure for donors.

Points on this clone: Antigen specificity is unknown.

The chain links TRBV4-1 to TRBJ2-3, with 14 nucleotides matching TRBD2. The material sequenced was PBMCs. The sequence was collected from a man between 25 and 39 years old in good health and CMV-seropositive. The chain's CDR3 is CASSQVGTSGGISTDTQYF. For the CDR3, the DNA is TGCGCCAGCAGCCAAGTGGGGACTAGCGGGGGAATAAGCACAGATACGCAGTATTTT.